This T cell receptor beta chain was found in a study of T cell responses to AZD1222 COVID-19 vaccine. Study-wide background: Pooled together were second doses at about 4 or about 12 weeks. General study results and limits: The study sampled repertoires only after the peak T cell response. Seropositive at baseline were only five or six AZD1222 recipients. Clonal diversity may have been underestimated in mostly white British donors.

Generated by immunoSEQ multiplex PCR, the TCRdb table keeps only in-frame clones and is missing some. This sample has more than 120,000 clones; about 92% occur once, and the top ten carry approximately 5%. The CDR3 is 13 residues long. V was cut by 3 bases and J by 2 bases, with 6 bases left in between. Looked up from germline, CDR1 is SNHLY and CDR2 is FYNNEI. As regards this clone: The antigen remains undetermined.

Specimen: peripheral blood, collected on day 0 of AZD1222 vaccination. This clonotype originated in an adult in good health. The chain is built from TRBV2 and TRBJ2-3; D remains ambiguous. CDR3 sequence (DNA): TGTGCCAGCAGTGAGGACCACACAGATACGCAGTATTTT. Translating it yields CASSEDHTDTQYF.